These T cell receptor beta chains were read from a single sample in a study of blood T cells in healthy people across ages. TCRdb itself ran the 5' RACE reads through MiXCR, one entry per CDR3 protein. The sample includes about 770,000 distinct CDR3 sequences, approximately 48% of them seen just once. Sample: blood. The receptors here all came from a man aged 55 to 70 in good health. The CDR3 runs from the conserved cysteine through the conserved F or W.

v_call,j_call,cdr3_aa
TRBV6-5,NA,CASRLDRGEQETQYF
TRBV9,TRBJ1-4,CASSGTGTGDEKLFF
TRBV12-3/TRBV12-4,TRBJ1-2,CASSLVGARGYTF
TRBV9,TRBJ2-3,CASAHGGTDTQYF
TRBV27,TRBJ2-7,CASSFKSSRHEQYF
TRBV7-2,TRBJ2-2,CASSLGVGRRGTGELFF
TRBV2,TRBJ2-2,CASSRIAGVNTGELFF
TRBV2,TRBJ1-6,CASSQAQHSSPLHF
TRBV7-2,TRBJ2-1,CASSQTGTGVSGSEQFF
TRBV9,TRBJ2-3,CASSVGLRGRHTDTQYF
TRBV7-9,TRBJ2-5,CASSPDRGFTQYF
TRBV20-1,TRBJ1-1,CSARVQSRDTEAFF
TRBV10-3,TRBJ2-5,CAIAYGTGEETQYF